A selection of T cell receptor beta chains follows, all from one sample in a study of OX40 agonist ivuxolimab in advanced cancers. Profiling relied on immunoSEQ multiplex PCR, and the TCRdb table lists in-frame clones only, not all of them. The repertoire consists of about 86,000 clones, with around 88% occurring once and the leading ten covering approximately 1.5%. The material was CD4+ or CD8+ T cells sorted from blood, obtained in a trial of the OX40 agonist ivuxolimab. Source of these receptors: an adult with an advanced solid tumor such as melanoma, head and neck, liver or kidney cancer. The conserved cysteine and the conserved F or W are not part of the CDR3 here.

V: TRBV2
CDR3: ASSEAVQGVRGYT

V: TRBV6-6
CDR3: ASSRTADTQY

V: TRBV7-2
CDR3: ASSLADRYNSPLH

V: TRBV6-1
CDR3: ASSDLNQPQH

V: TRBV7-9
CDR3: ASSPRGSYGYT

V: TRBV6-4
CDR3: ASTKGLAVPDTQY

V: TRBV29-1
CDR3: SAGTPSTGELF

V: TRBV27
CDR3: ASSPFRGAKLF

V: TRBV6-1
CDR3: ASAIDTQY

V: TRBV14
CDR3: ASSGSLDYGYT

V: TRBV6-1
CDR3: ASSGMGGAYEQY

V: TRBV7-2
CDR3: ASSSRQGDGYT

V: TRBV7-8
CDR3: ASSFGRRTETQY

V: TRBV5-1
CDR3: ASSFGQTDNEQF

V: TRBV7-6
CDR3: ASSSSRAGGSDTQY

V: TRBV6-1
CDR3: ASVRWADADTQY

V: TRBV5-4
CDR3: ASNQQGRGETQY

V: TRBV6-1
CDR3: ASSPRTGYSYEQY

V: TRBV7-9
CDR3: ASSLVGETQY

V: TRBV6-1
CDR3: ASRELRDSGQGDPSSYEQY

V: TRBV5-1
CDR3: ASSQPTGGFDETQY

V: TRBV5-1
CDR3: ASSLRFSNQPQH

V: TRBV11-3
CDR3: ASSLSGRDTQY

V: TRBV4-1
CDR3: ASSQTSGGGSYNEQF

V: TRBV7-2
CDR3: ASRPSQNQMAEAF

V: TRBV9
CDR3: ASSVDGGLGGGYT

V: TRBV4-1
CDR3: ASSLNKNAQETQY

V: TRBV7-2
CDR3: ASSSRGGSNQPQH

V: TRBV19
CDR3: ATSYRGLRNEQF

V: TRBV29-1
CDR3: SVLARWREPSDTQY

V: TRBV29-1
CDR3: SVGKGGRGETQY

V: TRBV5-1
CDR3: ASSFEGAREETQY

V: TRBV29-1
CDR3: SVAPGQGPGSTDTQY

V: TRBV30
CDR3: AWRRFNYGYT

V: TRBV7-2
CDR3: ASSVIKANEKLF

V: TRBV15
CDR3: ATSREKGTYEQY

V: TRBV2
CDR3: ASSRTGVVNIQY

V: TRBV6-4
CDR3: ASSDSAGYGELF

V: TRBV11-2
CDR3: ASAETDKTSYNEQF

V: TRBV9
CDR3: ASSVSGGGETQY

V: TRBV2
CDR3: ASTHQGQGTGELF

V: TRBV7-3
CDR3: ASSLNTGELF